Presented here are 21 T cell receptor beta chains from one specimen sequenced in a study of shared clonotypes between healthy human individuals. Libraries were prepared by immunoSEQ multiplex PCR; TCRdb keeps only in-frame clonotypes and omits some of them. The table includes about 2.5 million clones, around 92% detected once. Sequences were obtained from naive CD4+ T cells from PBMCs. The sample's subset: CD45RA+ positively selected. These receptors were taken from a man in his late teens or twenties in good health. Some clones in this sample may be carry-over from other donors' samples.

This chain uses TRBV5-3 with TRBJ2-6; tentatively, D is TRBD1 (6 bases). TRBV5-3 is an ORF for which the function is uncertain. V lost 1 base to trimming and J lost 0 bases, with 17 bases between them. The CDR3 is made up of 19 amino acids. The CDR3 DNA reads TGTGCCAGAAGCTTGTCAAAGGCGGGCAGGGGCTCTGGGGCCAACGTCCTGACTTTC. This encodes CARSLSKAGRGSGANVLTF.

The chain couples TRBV6-4 to TRBJ2-7; tentative D call: TRBD2 (6 bases). Germline V gene lookup returns CDR1 MRHNA and CDR2 SNTAGT. Between the trimmed V and J ends, which lost 7 bases and 6 bases, there was a span of 19 bases. The length of the CDR3 is 14 residues. The CDR3 loop is CASKETSLHSEQYF. CDR3 coding DNA: TGTGCCAGCAAGGAAACTAGCCTACACTCCGAGCAGTACTTC.

The chain is built from TRBV2 and TRBJ1-3; no reliable D call. The CDR3 length is 13 residues. V was cut by 5 bases and J by 0 bases, with 5 bases left in between. Germline V lookup: CDR1 SNHLY, CDR2 FYNNEI. The CDR3 DNA follows: TGTGCCAGCAGTCTAACCTCTGGAAACACCATATATTTT. It is translated as CASSLTSGNTIYF.

As DNA, the CDR3 is TGTGCCAGTAGTCCTGGGGGATACGAGCAGTACTTC. It specifies CASSPGGYEQYF. V is TRBV19 and J is TRBJ2-7, with D perhaps given as TRBD1 or TRBD2 (5 bases each). Germline V gene sequence: CDR1 LNHDA, CDR2 SQIVND (reference sequence). The CDR3 runs to 12 residues. With 5 bases removed from V and 4 bases from J, the gap between germline ends came to 9 bases.

Written as DNA, the CDR3 is TGTGCCTGGATAGCGCCGGGACGGGGGAATTCACCCCTCCACTTT. Translated, it gives CAWIAPGRGNSPLHF. V gene TRBV30 combines with J gene TRBJ1-6; perhaps TRBD1 as D (5 bases). There are 15 residues in the CDR3. V was shortened by 4 bases and J by 7 bases, with 17 bases between the two germline ends. Germline loops: CDR1 GTSNPN, CDR2 SVGIG (reference sequence).

V is TRBV27 and J is TRBJ2-5; the D gene is possibly TRBD2 (6 bases). The CDR3 totals 17 residues. V shed 6 bases and J shed 2 bases, with 22 bases lying between them. The germline CDR1 and CDR2 sequences are MNHEY and SMNVEV (reference sequence). CDR3 sequence (DNA): TGTGCCAGCAGCCCCCGGGGCCGGGACTCGACTCAAGAGACCCAGTACTTC. Translation gives CASSPRGRDSTQETQYF.

The V and J genes are TRBV4-1 and TRBJ2-7; 14 bases are shared with TRBD2. The germline CDR1 and CDR2 sequences are MGHRA and YSYEKL. CDR3 length equals 19 residues. The V segment lost 0 bases and the J segment 4 bases; nucleotides outside the gene matches: 11. This CDR3 reads CASSQDRGGLAGESYEQYF. The CDR3 DNA is TGCGCCAGCAGCCAAGATCGCGGGGGACTAGCGGGAGAAAGTTACGAGCAGTACTTC.

The chain combines TRBV11-2 with TRBJ2-1; 11 nucleotides line up with TRBD2. The junction had 4 bases not matched to a gene; V was cut back by 8 bases and J by 4 bases. Germline V gene data show CDR1 as SGHAT and CDR2 as FQNNGV. This CDR3 contains 14 residues. This chain's CDR3 is CASLLAGVYNEQFF. CDR3 coding DNA: TGTGCCAGCTTACTAGCGGGAGTTTACAATGAGCAGTTCTTC.

The rearrangement uses TRBV30 and TRBJ1-4, with 7 bases fitting TRBD1. The germline V gene encodes CDR1 GTSNPN and CDR2 SVGIG (reference sequence). V was clipped by 4 bases and J by 4 bases; unmatched bases: 12. CDR3 length equals 16 residues. CDR3: CAWKGGRLGDNEKLFF. The DNA of the CDR3 is TGTGCCTGGAAAGGGGGCCGCCTGGGGGATAATGAAAAACTGTTTTTT.

This clone turned up a few times. The sample holds other DNA sequences that translate to the same CDR3. The J gene is TRBJ2-3, the V gene TRBV28, with D unresolved. Germline V lookup: CDR1 MDHEN, CDR2 SYDVKM. V gave up 2 bases and J gave up 5 bases, with 2 bases separating them. The length of the CDR3 is 11 residues. The CDR3 region is CASSLRDTQYF. The CDR3 DNA reads as TGTGCCAGCAGTTTACGAGATACGCAGTATTTT.

This sequence joins TRBV6-1 and TRBJ2-3, with 9 bases identical to TRBD2. The junction had 12 bases not matched to a gene; V was cut back by 2 bases and J by 6 bases. The germline V gene has CDR1 MNHNS and CDR2 SASEGT. CDR3 size: 17 residues. The CDR3 region is CASSERLWDSGRDTQYF. The CDR3 bases are TGTGCCAGCAGTGAAAGGTTGTGGGACAGCGGGAGGGATACGCAGTATTTT.

The chain joins TRBV5-1 to TRBJ1-1; TRBD1 aligns across 7 bases. The CDR3 is 14 residues long. Germline CDR1 reads SGHRS; CDR2 reads YFSETQ. J lost 3 bases, V lost 4 bases, and 6 bases had no gene match. The CDR3 DNA reads TGCGCCAGCAGCCCAGGGGGGTGGGACACTGAAGCTTTCTTT. Translation gives CASSPGGWDTEAFF.

The chain employs TRBV30 and TRBJ2-7; D is uncertain. V shed 0 bases and J shed 2 bases, with 8 bases lying between them. The CDR3 runs to 13 residues. In germline, CDR1 is GTSNPN, CDR2 SVGIG (reference sequence). The CDR3 bases are TGTGCCTGGAGTGTACTGGCAGCCTACGAGCAGTACTTC. Its protein product is CAWSVLAAYEQYF.

This chain links TRBV5-1 with TRBJ2-1; tentatively, D is TRBD1 or TRBD2 (5 bases each). V lost 0 bases and J lost 4, with 14 bases in between. Germline lookup yields CDR1 SGHRS and CDR2 YFSETQ. This CDR3 has 16 amino acids. CDR3 sequence: CASSLAVGALYNEQFF. DNA of the CDR3: TGCGCCAGCAGCTTGGCCGTCGGGGCCTTGTACAATGAGCAGTTCTTC.

The V and J genes are TRBV29-1 and TRBJ1-6, with D perhaps TRBD1 (5 bases). The V and J ends lost 7 bases and 6 bases respectively, with 16 bases between them. Germline V gene lookup returns CDR1 SQVTM and CDR2 ANQGSEA. The CDR3 runs to 14 residues. This CDR3 is CSASVGQGNSPLHF. The CDR3, as DNA: TGCAGCGCCAGTGTGGGGCAGGGTAATTCACCCCTCCACTTT.

The chain employs TRBV28 and TRBJ1-1; D is possibly TRBD1 (5 bases). CDR3 length: 14 residues. Germline-derived CDR1 and CDR2 are MDHEN and SYDVKM. Deletions cut 6 bases from V and 1 base from J, with 12 bases between. CDR3: CASRGTPRNTEAFF. The CDR3, as DNA: TGTGCCAGCAGGGGGACCCCGAGGAACACTGAAGCTTTCTTT.

This clone appeared once. This sequence joins TRBV5-4 and TRBJ2-1, with D maybe TRBD2 (7 bases). V dropped 7 bases and J dropped 9 bases, with 17 bases sitting between them. CDR1 SGHNT and CDR2 YYREEE come from the germline V gene (reference sequence). The CDR3 runs to 13 residues. CDR3 in amino acids: CASPGGGSLEQFF. In DNA, the CDR3 is TGTGCCAGCCCTGGGGGCGGGAGTCTTGAGCAGTTCTTC. Drawing the rest from reference TRBV5-4 and TRBJ2-1, the complete variable domain is ETGVTQSPTHLIKTRGQQVTLRCSSQSGHNTVSWYQQALGQGPQFIFQYYREEENGRGNFPPRFSGLQFPNYSSELNVNALELDDSALYLCASPGGGSLEQFFGPGTRLTVL.

The genes are TRBV30 and TRBJ1-4; possibly TRBD1 for D (6 bases). V shed 3 bases and J shed 6 bases, with 11 bases lying between them. The CDR3 runs to 13 residues. The germline gives CDR1 GTSNPN, CDR2 SVGIG (reference sequence). The CDR3 reads CAWRWGAHEKLFF. CDR3 bases: TGTGCCTGGAGGTGGGGGGCACATGAAAAACTGTTTTTT.

Points on this clone: Other DNA variants within this sample encode the same CDR3. The V call is TRBV7-2, the J call TRBJ2-1; the match to TRBD2 covers 14 bases. CDR3 length equals 16 residues. CDR1 SGHTA and CDR2 FQGNSA come from the germline V gene. The trim removed 2 bases at V and 7 bases at J, leaving 4 bases unmatched. CDR3 in DNA: TGTGCCAGCAGCTTACTCGGACTAGCGGGAGGAAATGAGCAGTTCTTC. This codes for CASSLLGLAGGNEQFF.

The chain joins TRBV10-3 to TRBJ2-5; 9 bases agree with TRBD1. Germline assignment: CDR1 ENHRY and CDR2 SYGVKD. V was clipped by 3 bases and J by 5 bases; unmatched bases: 4. The CDR3 runs to 14 residues. CDR3 in amino acids: CAISDDRGSETQYF. The DNA for the CDR3 is TGTGCCATCAGTGATGACAGGGGGTCGGAGACCCAGTACTTC.

This clone was detected once. The chain employs TRBV21-1 and TRBJ1-1. TRBV21-1 is given as a pseudogene. CDR3 length: 16 residues. The CDR3 loop reads CASTYPLEGKNTEAFF. In DNA, the CDR3 is TGTGCCAGCACCTACCCCTTGGAGGGCAAGAACACTGAAGCTTTCTTT.